The 11 T cell receptor beta chains below come from one sample, sequenced in a study of cytomegalovirus exposure and HLA in healthy donors. It was with 60 Vbeta and 13 Jbeta primers that the PCR ran. Using immunoSEQ multiplex PCR, the repertoire was profiled, and TCRdb retains in-frame clones only, with some absent. The sample contains some 150,000 clones, roughly 9.6% of which appear only once. The sequencing sample was made of PBMCs. These receptors came from a middle-aged woman in good health and CMV-seropositive.

The chain links TRBV6-5 to TRBJ2-3; 8 bases agree with TRBD1. The J segment lost 3 bases and the V segment lost 4 bases, leaving 6 bases of the junction unmatched. This CDR3 is built from 15 residues. Germline V gene sequence: CDR1 MNHEY, CDR2 SVGAGI. CDR3 amino acids: CASSSYQGATDTQYF. CDR3 DNA: TGTGCCAGCAGTTCTTACCAGGGGGCTACAGATACGCAGTATTTT.

This chain joins TRBV6-4 and TRBJ2-1, with D perhaps matching TRBD1 (6 bases). The CDR3 runs to 15 residues. The V gene's germline CDR1 is MRHNA and CDR2 SNTAGT. The V end lost 3 bases, the J end lost 4 bases, and 13 bases lay between the germline ends. CDR3 protein: CASSESGDDYNEQFF. In DNA form, the CDR3 reads TGTGCCAGCAGTGAGTCAGGGGATGATTACAATGAGCAGTTCTTC.

In its sample, this clone was seen a few times. The rearrangement uses TRBV5-1 and TRBJ1-1, with a tentative D call TRBD1 (6 bases). The CDR3 totals 14 residues. V shed 4 bases and J shed 0 bases, with 10 bases lying between them. CDR1 is SGHRS, CDR2 YFSETQ, per germline. Written as DNA, the CDR3 is TGCGCCAGCAGCCCGGACAGTTTGAACACTGAAGCTTTCTTT. Translated, it gives CASSPDSLNTEAFF.

The chain employs TRBV5-1 and TRBJ1-1; D perhaps matches TRBD1 (6 bases). Trimming stripped 2 bases from V and 1 base from J, with 9 bases between. CDR1 is SGHRS and CDR2 is YFSETQ in the germline V gene. This CDR3 region has 14 residues. CDR3 loop: CASSFSQGNTEAFF. Here the CDR3 DNA reads TGCGCCAGCAGCTTCTCACAGGGGAACACTGAAGCTTTCTTT. Combining the CDR3 with reference TRBV5-1 and TRBJ1-1 gives the whole variable domain KAGVTQTPRYLIKTRGQQVTLSCSPISGHRSVSWYQQTPGQGLQFLFEYFSETQRNKGNFPGRFSGRQFSNSRSEMNVSTLELGDSALYLCASSFSQGNTEAFFGQGTRLTVV.

In its sample, this clone was seen a few times. This chain uses TRBV29-1 with TRBJ1-2; 7 positions agree with TRBD1. J gave up 4 bases and V 3 bases, and 8 bases lay outside the gene matches. Germline V gene sequence: CDR1 SQVTM, CDR2 ANQGSEA. CDR3 length equals 14 residues. The CDR3 sequence is CSVDISGQIYGYTF. The CDR3, as DNA: TGCAGCGTTGACATCTCGGGACAGATCTATGGCTACACCTTC.

This clone turned up a few times. The chain has TRBV4-3 and TRBJ2-3; TRBD2 agrees at 8 bases. Per the germline V gene, CDR1 is LGHNA and CDR2 is YSLEER. The CDR3 runs 18 residues. Trimming took 2 bases from V and 4 from J; bases not matched to a gene: 14. The CDR3 DNA reads TGCGCCAGCAGCCAAATGGGGGGGCGGGGGGTTTTTGCAGATACGCAGTATTTT. Protein product: CASSQMGGRGVFADTQYF.

The V and J genes are TRBV6-5 and TRBJ2-5; D unresolved. Germline V CDR1 and CDR2: MNHEY, SVGAGI. V was shortened by 2 bases and J by 5 bases, with 15 bases between the two germline ends. CDR3 length: 15 residues. CDR3 sequence reads: CASSYLPSSQETQYF. In DNA form, the CDR3 reads TGTGCCAGCAGTTACCTCCCTAGTTCCCAGGAGACCCAGTACTTC.

The V and J genes are TRBV27 and TRBJ1-2, with 7 bases identical to TRBD1. The J segment lost 5 bases and the V segment lost 6 bases, leaving 6 bases of the junction unmatched. Germline-derived CDR1 and CDR2 are MNHEY and SMNVEV (reference sequence). This CDR3 spans 13 amino acids. The CDR3, as DNA: TGTGCCAGCAGAGGGACAGTTTATTATGGCTACACCTTC. Translating gives CASRGTVYYGYTF.

This clone turned up a few times. Other DNA variants within this sample encode the same CDR3. V is TRBV7-2 and J is TRBJ1-5; 7 bases are shared with TRBD1. J lost 7 bases, V lost 5 bases, and 8 bases had no gene match. CDR1 is SGHTA, CDR2 FQGNSA, per germline. The length of the CDR3 is 14 residues. CDR3 loop: CASSPRQGGQPQHF. The CDR3 nucleotides are TGTGCCAGCAGCCCCCGACAGGGTGGACAGCCCCAGCATTTT. Full variable domain (remainder filled in from reference TRBV7-2 and TRBJ1-5): GAGVSQSPSNKVTEKGKDVELRCDPISGHTALYWYRQSLGQGLEFLIYFQGNSAPDKSGLPSDRFSAERTGGSVSTLTIQRTQQEDSAVYLCASSPRQGGQPQHFGDGTRLSIL.

J is TRBJ2-7 and V is TRBV10-3, with no clear D. Germline assignment: CDR1 ENHRY and CDR2 SYGVKD. V was shortened by 10 bases and J by 3 bases, with 16 bases between the two germline ends. CDR3 length equals 13 residues. Written as DNA, the CDR3 is TGTGCCACCAACGCAGGATACGACTACGAGCAGTACTTC. This sequence encodes CATNAGYDYEQYF.

A few counts support this clone. The chain has TRBV30 and TRBJ1-5, with 7 bases that match TRBD1. The V gene end was trimmed by 0 bases and the J gene end by 5 bases; junction bases not matched to a gene: 10. The CDR3 is made up of 16 amino acids. Germline CDR1 and CDR2: GTSNPN and SVGIG (reference sequence). In nucleotides, the CDR3 is TGTGCCTGGAGTGTACGTGACAGGGAGGCGGATCAGCCCCAGCATTTT. Translation gives CAWSVRDREADQPQHF.